Given below is one TCR beta chain in context. What it recognizes is unknown. Sequencing targeted expressed TCRB transcripts, as all isolated RNA had been reverse transcribed. TCRdb's copy holds only in-frame clones and misses some; the assay was immunoSEQ multiplex PCR. The sample has over 650,000 clones, roughly an eighth seen once. This specimen belongs to a study of beta chain features in type 1 diabetes. Study conclusions and caveats: It was possible that PCR favored shorter templates, equally so in patients and controls. The naive, central memory and Treg TCRB repertoires of patients appeared to be more similar to one another than those of healthy donors. In all four CD4+ subsets, TCRB CDR3 length was significantly, moderately reduced in type 1 diabetes.

V shed 7 bases, J shed 8 bases, and the junction held 9 bases outside the gene matches. The length of the CDR3 is 15 residues. Looked up from germline, CDR1 is MNHEY and CDR2 is SVGAGI. CD45RO/CCR7/CD25/CD127/CD95/CD27 staining was used to isolate CD4+ naive, central memory, regulatory and stem cell-like memory cells by sorting. The receptor's source is a man aged 18 to 29 with type 1 diabetes. V gene TRBV6-5 combines with J gene TRBJ2-1, with 12 bases aligning to TRBD2. The sequencing input was naive CD4+ T cells from blood. The chain's CDR3 is CASTSTSGSTHEQFF. The CDR3, as DNA: TGTGCCAGCACCTCGACTAGCGGGAGTACACATGAGCAGTTCTTC.